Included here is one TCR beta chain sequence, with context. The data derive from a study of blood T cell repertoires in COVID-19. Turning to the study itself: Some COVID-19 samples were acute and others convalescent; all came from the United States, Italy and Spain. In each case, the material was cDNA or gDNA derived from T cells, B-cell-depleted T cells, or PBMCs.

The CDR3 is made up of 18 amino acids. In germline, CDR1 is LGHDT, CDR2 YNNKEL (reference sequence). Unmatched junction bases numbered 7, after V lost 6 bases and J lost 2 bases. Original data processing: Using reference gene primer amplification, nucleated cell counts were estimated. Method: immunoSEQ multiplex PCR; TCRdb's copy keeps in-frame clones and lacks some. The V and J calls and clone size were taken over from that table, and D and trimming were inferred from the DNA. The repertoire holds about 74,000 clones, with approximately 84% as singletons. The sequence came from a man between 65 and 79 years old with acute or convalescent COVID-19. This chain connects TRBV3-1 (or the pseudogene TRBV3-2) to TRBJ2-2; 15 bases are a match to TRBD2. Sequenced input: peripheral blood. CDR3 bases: TGTGCCAGCAGAACGGGACTAGCGGGGGGTGGAAACACCGGGGAGCTGTTTTTT. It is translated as CASRTGLAGGGNTGELFF.